The entry below describes one TCR beta chain. This entry comes from a study of blood T cells in healthy people across ages. A J-beta primer mix and a sample-barcoded 5' primer were used in a second PCR of about 7 to 12 cycles. Any given sample supplied a minimum of 2.5 million CDR3-containing paired-end reads. TCRdb itself ran the 5' RACE reads through MiXCR, one entry per CDR3 protein. The table includes about 830,000 distinct CDR3 sequences, around 62% detected once. This receptor was obtained from a man aged 30-40 years in good health. The specimen was blood.

CDR3: CSARFPRDNYGYTF. The CDR3 coding sequence is TGCAGTGCTAGATTCCCCCGGGACAACTATGGCTACACCTTC. The rearrangement links TRBV20-1 to TRBJ1-2; a possible D gene is TRBD1 (5 bases). The CDR3 runs 14 residues. V was shortened by 2 bases and J by 2 bases, with 12 bases between the two germline ends. Germline V gives CDR1 DFQATT, CDR2 SNEGSKA (reference sequence).